The entry that follows covers one T cell receptor (beta chain) sequence. This entry comes from a study of blood T cell repertoires in COVID-19. Looked up from germline, CDR1 is KGHSH and CDR2 is LQKENI. The J segment lost 4 bases and the V segment lost 1 base, leaving 5 bases of the junction unmatched. This CDR3 has 15 residues. TCRdb keeps only in-frame clones here, not all; method: immunoSEQ multiplex PCR. The profile covers about 110,000 clones, with roughly 80% appearing a single time and less than 20% taken by the ten largest. The receptor was derived from a woman aged 80 or over with acute or convalescent COVID-19. The chain joins TRBV18 to TRBJ2-3, with 7 nucleotides matching TRBD2. The sequenced sample consisted of peripheral blood. This chain's CDR3 is CASSPLAGRADTQYF. DNA of the CDR3: TGTGCCAGCTCACCACTAGCAGGGAGGGCAGATACGCAGTATTTT.